This T cell receptor beta chain originates from a study of cytomegalovirus exposure and HLA in healthy donors. Overall study context: Most genotyped donors, 75% to 85% of 300 to 400, had Caucasian-associated genetic ancestry.

Study-level points and caveats: A list of 150 or so TCR beta chains associated with cytomegalovirus was given.

Deletions cut 5 bases from V and 4 bases from J, with 9 bases between. The CDR3 is 13 amino acids. Germline V gene data show CDR1 as SEHNR and CDR2 as FQNEAQ (reference sequence). This clone came up a few times. The antigen is unknown. The PCR was carried out with 60 Vbeta primers and 13 Jbeta primers. Profiled with immunoSEQ multiplex PCR; TCRdb holds only in-frame clones, not every one. The sample lists 90,000 to 150,000 clones; under 85% were seen once. This rearrangement joins TRBV7-9 to TRBJ2-1; D call uncertain. Material for sequencing was PBMCs. This sequence originates from a man aged 40-49 years in good health and CMV-seropositive. CDR3 bases: TGTGCCAGCAGCCCCGGTTTTTACAATGAGCAGTTCTTC. Protein: CASSPGFYNEQFF. Looking up the rest from reference TRBV7-9 and TRBJ2-1 gives the full variable domain: DTGVSQNPRHKITKRGQNVTFRCDPISEHNRLYWYRQTLGQGPEFLTYFQNEAQLEKSRLLSDRFSAERPKGSFSTLEIQRTEQGDSAMYLCASSPGFYNEQFFGPGTRLTVL.